One sample yielded the 7 T cell receptor beta chains listed below, sequenced in a study of blood T cell repertoires in COVID-19. Some clones are missing from TCRdb's copy, which holds only in-frame ones; the method was immunoSEQ multiplex PCR. The table records around 50,000 clones, approximately 78% of them present only once. The specimen was PBMCs or T cells enriched from blood (not recorded which). These receptors were taken from a woman between 50 and 59 years old with acute COVID-19.

On this clone itself: An end of the junction differs from the germline gene, which may be a read error. The rearrangement uses TRBV7-7 and TRBJ1-3; D gene uncertain. In germline, CDR1 is SSHAT, CDR2 FNYEAQ (reference sequence). This CDR3 region has 15 residues. CDR3 bases: TGTGCTAGCAGCTTAGGGTCGGGTGCTGGAAACACCATATATTTT. Translating gives CASSLGSGAGNTIYF. Drawing the rest from reference TRBV7-7 and TRBJ1-3, the complete variable domain is GAGVSQSPRYKVTKRGQDVTLRCDPISSHATLYWYQQALGQGPEFLTYFNYEAQPDKSGLPSDRFSAERPEGSISTLTIQRTEQRDSAMYRCASSLGSGAGNTIYFGEGSWLTVV.

The chain recombines TRBV5-4 with TRBJ2-7; 8 nucleotides agree with TRBD1. The CDR3 runs 15 residues. Unmatched junction bases numbered 4, after V lost 0 bases and J lost 2 bases. CDR1 SGHNT and CDR2 YYREEE come from the germline V gene (reference sequence). CDR3 sequence: CASSLGQGSPYEQYF. Here the CDR3 DNA reads TGTGCCAGCAGCTTGGGACAGGGGTCCCCCTACGAGCAGTACTTC. The full variable domain, rest sourced from reference TRBV5-4 and TRBJ2-7, is ETGVTQSPTHLIKTRGQQVTLRCSSQSGHNTVSWYQQALGQGPQFIFQYYREEENGRGNFPPRFSGLQFPNYSSELNVNALELDDSALYLCASSLGQGSPYEQYFGPGTRLTVT.

This chain uses TRBV5-8 with TRBJ2-1; D gene uncertain. The germline V gene encodes CDR1 SGHTS and CDR2 YDEGEE. CDR3 length: 14 residues. V was clipped by 2 bases and J by 7 bases, with 13 bases between them. CDR3 loop: CASSFTPGWNEQFF. CDR3 sequence (DNA): TGTGCCAGCAGCTTCACTCCCGGGTGGAATGAGCAGTTCTTC.

The chain links TRBV5-1 to TRBJ2-6; perhaps TRBD1 as D (6 bases). With 0 bases removed from V and 1 base from J, the gap between germline ends came to 11 bases. From germline, CDR1 is SGHRS and CDR2 YFSETQ. The CDR3 totals 17 residues. The DNA for the CDR3 is TGCGCCAGCAGCTTGGATTCAGGGACATCTGGGGCCAACGTCCTGACTTTC. As protein: CASSLDSGTSGANVLTF.

J is TRBJ2-2 and V is TRBV7-6; 7 positions match TRBD2. The CDR3 is made up of 15 amino acids. Germline CDR1 reads SGHVS; CDR2 reads FNYEAQ. Trimming took 5 bases from V and 2 from J; bases not matched to a gene: 5. CDR3 sequence reads: CASSPREGNTGELFF. CDR3 nucleotides: TGTGCCAGCAGCCCGAGGGAGGGTAACACCGGGGAGCTGTTTTTT. Combining the CDR3 with reference TRBV7-6 and TRBJ2-2 gives the whole variable domain GAGVSQSPRYKVTKRGQDVALRCDPISGHVSLYWYRQALGQGPEFLTYFNYEAQQDKSGLPNDRFSAERPEGSISTLTIQRTEQRDSAMYRCASSPREGNTGELFFGEGSRLTVL.

This clone appeared a few times. The chain is built from TRBV13 and TRBJ1-1, with D possibly TRBD1 on 5 matching bases. Germline CDR1 PRHDT, CDR2 FYEKMQ (reference sequence). The CDR3 has 13 amino acids. Trimming shortened V by 4 bases and J by 3 bases, and 9 bases separated the two germline ends. The CDR3 loop reads CASSSRGDTEAFF. The CDR3 region has the DNA TGTGCCAGCAGCTCAAGGGGCGACACTGAAGCTTTCTTT.

The V call is TRBV30, the J call TRBJ2-3, with D possibly matching TRBD2 (6 bases). The germline CDR1 and CDR2 sequences are GTSNPN and SVGIG (reference sequence). V lost 2 bases and J lost 4, with 16 bases in between. This CDR3 region has 15 residues. The CDR3: CAWSRGLGGPDTQYF. In nucleotides, the CDR3 is TGTGCCTGGAGTCGAGGGCTAGGAGGGCCAGATACGCAGTATTTT.